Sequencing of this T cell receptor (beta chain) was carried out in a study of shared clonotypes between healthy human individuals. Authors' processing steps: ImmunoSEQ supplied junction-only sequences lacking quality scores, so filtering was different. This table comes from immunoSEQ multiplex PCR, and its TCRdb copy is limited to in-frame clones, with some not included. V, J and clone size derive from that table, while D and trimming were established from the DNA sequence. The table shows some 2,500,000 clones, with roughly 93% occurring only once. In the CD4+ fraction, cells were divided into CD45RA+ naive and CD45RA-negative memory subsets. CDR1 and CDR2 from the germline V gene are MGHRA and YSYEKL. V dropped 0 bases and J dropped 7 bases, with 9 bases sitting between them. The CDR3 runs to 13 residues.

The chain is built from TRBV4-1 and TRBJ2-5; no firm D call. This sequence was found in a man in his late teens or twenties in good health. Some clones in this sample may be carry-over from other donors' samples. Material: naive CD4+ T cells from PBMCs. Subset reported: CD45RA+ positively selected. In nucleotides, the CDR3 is TGCGCCAGCAGCCAAGAATGGTGGGGGACCCAGTACTTC. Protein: CASSQEWWGTQYF.